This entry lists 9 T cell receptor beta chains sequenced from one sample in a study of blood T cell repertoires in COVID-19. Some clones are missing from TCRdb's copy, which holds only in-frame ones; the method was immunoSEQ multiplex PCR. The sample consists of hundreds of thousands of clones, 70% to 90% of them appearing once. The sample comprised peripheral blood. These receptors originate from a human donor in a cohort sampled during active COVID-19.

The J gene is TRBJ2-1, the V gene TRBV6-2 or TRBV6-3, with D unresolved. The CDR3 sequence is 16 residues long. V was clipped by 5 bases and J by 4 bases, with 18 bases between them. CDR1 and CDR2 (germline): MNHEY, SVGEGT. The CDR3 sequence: CASSKAPIYGYNEQFF. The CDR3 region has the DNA TGTGCCAGCAGTAAAGCGCCGATTTACGGGTACAATGAGCAGTTCTTC.

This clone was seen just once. CDR3 sequence: CASRGGNNQPQHF. For the CDR3, the DNA is TGTGCCAGCAGAGGAGGGAACAATCAGCCCCAGCATTTT. This chain connects TRBV2 to TRBJ1-5; no clear D gene. V lost 6 bases and J lost 3, with 9 bases in between. The CDR3 totals 13 residues. Germline CDR1 SNHLY, CDR2 FYNNEI.

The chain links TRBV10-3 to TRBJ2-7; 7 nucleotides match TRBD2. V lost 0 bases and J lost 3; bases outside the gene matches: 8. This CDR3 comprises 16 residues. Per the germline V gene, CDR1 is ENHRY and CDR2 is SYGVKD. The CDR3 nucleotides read TGTGCCATCAGTGAGTCGATTTCTAGCGGAGGCTACGAGCAGTACTTC. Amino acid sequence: CAISESISSGGYEQYF.

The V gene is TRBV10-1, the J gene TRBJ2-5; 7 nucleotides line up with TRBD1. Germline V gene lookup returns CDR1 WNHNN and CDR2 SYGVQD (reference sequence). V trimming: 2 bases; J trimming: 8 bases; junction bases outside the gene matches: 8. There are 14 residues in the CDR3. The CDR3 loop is CASSEVRTGGTQYF. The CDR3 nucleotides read TGCGCCAGCAGTGAGGTCAGGACAGGAGGAACCCAGTACTTC.

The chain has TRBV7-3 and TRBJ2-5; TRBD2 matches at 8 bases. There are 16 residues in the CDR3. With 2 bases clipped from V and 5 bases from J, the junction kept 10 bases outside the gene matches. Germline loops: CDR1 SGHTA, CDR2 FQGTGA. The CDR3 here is CASSLFGSGTWETQYF. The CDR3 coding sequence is TGTGCCAGCAGCTTATTCGGTAGCGGGACTTGGGAGACCCAGTACTTC. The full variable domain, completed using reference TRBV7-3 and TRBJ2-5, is GAGVSQTPSNKVTEKGKYVELRCDPISGHTALYWYRQSLGQGPEFLIYFQGTGAADDSGLPNDRFFAVRPEGSVSTLKIQRTERGDSAVYLCASSLFGSGTWETQYFGPGTRLLVL.

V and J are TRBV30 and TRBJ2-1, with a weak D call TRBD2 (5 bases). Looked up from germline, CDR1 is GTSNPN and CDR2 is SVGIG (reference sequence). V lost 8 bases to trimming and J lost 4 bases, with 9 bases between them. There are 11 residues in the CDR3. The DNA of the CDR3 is TGTGCCAGAGGGATTTACAATGAGCAGTTCTTC. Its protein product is CARGIYNEQFF.

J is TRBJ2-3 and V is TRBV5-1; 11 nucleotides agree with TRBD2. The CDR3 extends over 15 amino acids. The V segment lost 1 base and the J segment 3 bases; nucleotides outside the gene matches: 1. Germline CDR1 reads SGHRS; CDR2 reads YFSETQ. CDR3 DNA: TGCGCCAGCAGCTTGTTAGCGGGAGGGACAGATACGCAGTATTTT. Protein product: CASSLLAGGTDTQYF.

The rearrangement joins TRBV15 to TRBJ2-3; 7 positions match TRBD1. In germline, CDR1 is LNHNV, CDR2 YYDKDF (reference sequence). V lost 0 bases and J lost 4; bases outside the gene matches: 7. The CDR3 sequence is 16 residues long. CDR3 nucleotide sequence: TGTGCCACCAGCAGAGAAAGGGGCACAGGGGCAGATACGCAGTATTTT. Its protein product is CATSRERGTGADTQYF.

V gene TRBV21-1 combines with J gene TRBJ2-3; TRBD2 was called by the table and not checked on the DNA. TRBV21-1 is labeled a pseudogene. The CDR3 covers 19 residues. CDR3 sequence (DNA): TGTGCCAGCGGGAGCGGTCAACTAGCGGGAGCCTACTTCACAGATACGCAGTATTTT. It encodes CASGSGQLAGAYFTDTQYF.